This T cell receptor (beta chain) was found in a study of blood T cell repertoires in COVID-19. Study-level information: Acute and convalescent COVID-19 specimens originated in the United States, Italy and Spain. From T cells, B-cell-depleted T cells, or PBMCs came the material, which was cDNA or gDNA.

Original processing notes: Amplification from reference gene primers served as the basis for estimated nucleated cell counts. The data were produced by immunoSEQ multiplex PCR, yet TCRdb's version contains in-frame clones alone and is incomplete. V and J calls and clone size are copied from that table; D and trimming were computed from the DNA. Here the sample spans 95,000 to 100,000 clones, about 92% being singletons. Germline V CDR1 and CDR2: MDHEN, SYDVKM. V was pared by 5 bases and J by 6 bases, with 13 bases of the junction left unmatched. The CDR3 has 15 amino acids. This TCR was recovered from a man aged 50 to 60 with active COVID-19. Input material: peripheral blood. The rearrangement joins TRBV28 to TRBJ2-7; 7 bases agree with TRBD1. The CDR3 reads CASSPLDRVRGEQYF. The CDR3 DNA reads as TGTGCCAGCAGTCCATTAGACAGGGTTCGCGGCGAGCAGTACTTC.